These 9 T cell receptor beta chains share one sample of origin, sequenced in a study of T cell changes during pregnancy in multiple sclerosis. Data came from immunoSEQ multiplex PCR; TCRdb stores just in-frame clones and leaves some out. The table shows roughly 70,000 clones, with over 80% occurring only once. Material: peripheral blood, obtained in the third trimester of pregnancy. Receptors were obtained from a female donor in good health, enrolled as a control in a pregnancy study.

The chain carries TRBV2 and TRBJ1-2; possible D gene TRBD1, 6 bases. Trimming pared 6 bases from V and 4 bases from J, leaving 9 bases between. Germline-derived CDR1 and CDR2 are SNHLY and FYNNEI. The CDR3 extends over 12 amino acids. The CDR3 DNA reads TGTGCCAGCAGGGGGGACACCTATGGCTACACCTTC. As protein: CASRGDTYGYTF. Full variable domain (outside the CDR3, taken from reference TRBV2 and TRBJ1-2): EPEVTQTPSHQVTQMGQEVILRCVPISNHLYFYWYRQILGQKVEFLVSFYNNEISEKSEIFDDQFSVERPDGSNFTLKIRSTKLEDSAMYFCASRGDTYGYTFGSGTRLTVV.

The chain combines TRBV7-6 with TRBJ1-1, with a weak D call TRBD1 (5 bases). Germline CDR1 reads SGHVS; CDR2 reads FNYEAQ. V was clipped by 5 bases and J by 10 bases, with 14 bases between them. The CDR3 has 12 residues. The CDR3 coding sequence is TGTGCCAGCAGCGGTTGGCAGGGTCGAGCTTTCTTT. This translates into CASSGWQGRAFF.

CDR3 sequence: CASKEDRGLNYGYTF. The CDR3 DNA sequence: TGTGCCAGCAAGGAGGACAGGGGTCTTAACTATGGCTACACCTTC. J is TRBJ1-2 and V is TRBV27; 9 nucleotides align to TRBD1. The CDR3 loop spans 15 amino acids. With 7 bases clipped from V and 1 base from J, the junction kept 7 bases outside the gene matches. Germline V gene sequence: CDR1 MNHEY, CDR2 SMNVEV (reference sequence).

This clone was seen just once. This chain connects TRBV5-4 to TRBJ1-4; D call uncertain. Trimming cost V 1 base and J 3 bases, with 4 bases left between them. The CDR3 covers 13 residues. Looked up from germline, CDR1 is SGHNT and CDR2 is YYREEE (reference sequence). The CDR3, as DNA: TGTGCCAGCAGCTTGCGGGCTAATGAAAAACTGTTTTTT. Protein sequence: CASSLRANEKLFF.

This chain links TRBV9 with TRBJ2-7, with D possibly matching TRBD2 (6 bases). Germline loops: CDR1 SGDLS, CDR2 YYNGEE. V dropped 6 bases and J dropped 5 bases, with 21 bases sitting between them. The CDR3 has 15 amino acids. The DNA for the CDR3 is TGTGCCAGCACCGAAGGGCGGGGTCGCCCCAACGAGCAGTACTTC. It codes for CASTEGRGRPNEQYF.

This sequence joins TRBV28 and TRBJ1-3; 7 bases match TRBD1. CDR3 length equals 15 residues. Germline V lookup: CDR1 MDHEN, CDR2 SYDVKM. With 6 bases clipped from V and 7 bases from J, the junction kept 12 bases outside the gene matches. The CDR3, as DNA: TGTGCCAGCAGAACCCTCGACAGGGACTCTAACACCATATATTTT. Protein: CASRTLDRDSNTIYF.

This chain joins TRBV27 and TRBJ1-5; D possibly corresponds to TRBD1 (6 bases). This CDR3 region has 14 residues. The germline gives CDR1 MNHEY, CDR2 SMNVEV (reference sequence). The V end lost 3 bases, the J end lost 3 bases, and 9 bases lay between the germline ends. CDR3 sequence: CASSLRGSNQPQHF. CDR3 nucleotides: TGTGCCAGCAGTTTGAGGGGGTCCAATCAGCCCCAGCATTTT.

The chain recombines TRBV5-1 with TRBJ2-5; the D is unclear. From germline, CDR1 is SGHRS and CDR2 YFSETQ. CDR3 size: 14 residues. V gave up 0 bases and J gave up 5 bases, with 11 bases separating them. The CDR3: CASSLALGWETQYF. The CDR3 DNA is TGCGCCAGCAGCTTGGCACTCGGTTGGGAGACCCAGTACTTC.

The chain recombines TRBV27 with TRBJ2-5; D is possibly TRBD1 (6 bases). CDR1 is MNHEY and CDR2 is SMNVEV in the germline V gene (reference sequence). V lost 5 bases, J lost 5 bases, and 18 bases lay in between. The CDR3 covers 15 residues. Written as DNA, the CDR3 is TGTGCCAGCAGTCCGCTTTCAGGGGATAGGGAGACCCAGTACTTC. It yields the protein CASSPLSGDRETQYF.